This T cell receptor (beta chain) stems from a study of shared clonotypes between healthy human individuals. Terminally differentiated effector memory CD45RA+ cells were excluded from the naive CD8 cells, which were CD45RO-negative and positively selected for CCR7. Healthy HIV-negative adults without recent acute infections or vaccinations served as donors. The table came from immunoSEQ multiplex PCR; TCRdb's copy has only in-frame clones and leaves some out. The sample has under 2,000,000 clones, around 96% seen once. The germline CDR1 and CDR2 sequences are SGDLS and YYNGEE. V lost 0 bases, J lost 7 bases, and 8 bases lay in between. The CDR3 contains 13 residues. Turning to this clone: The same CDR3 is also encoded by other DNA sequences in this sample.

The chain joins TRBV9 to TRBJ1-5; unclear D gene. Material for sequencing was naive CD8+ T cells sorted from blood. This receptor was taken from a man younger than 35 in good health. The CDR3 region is CASSVGFGQPQHF. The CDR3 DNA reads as TGTGCCAGCAGCGTAGGGTTCGGGCAGCCCCAGCATTTT.